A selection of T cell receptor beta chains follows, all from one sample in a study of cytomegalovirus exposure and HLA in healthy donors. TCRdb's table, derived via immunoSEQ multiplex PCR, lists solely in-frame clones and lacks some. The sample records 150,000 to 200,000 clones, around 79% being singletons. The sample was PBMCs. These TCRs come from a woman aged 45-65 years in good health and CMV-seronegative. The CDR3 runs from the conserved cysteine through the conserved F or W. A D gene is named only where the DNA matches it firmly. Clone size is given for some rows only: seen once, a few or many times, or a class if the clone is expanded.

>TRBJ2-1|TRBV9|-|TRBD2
CASSVDPSGRGNNEQFF
TGTGCCAGCAGCGTAGACCCTAGCGGGAGAGGGAACAATGAGCAGTTCTTC
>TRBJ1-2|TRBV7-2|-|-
CASSPPPDGYTF
TGTGCCAGCAGCCCACCCCCGGATGGCTACACCTTC
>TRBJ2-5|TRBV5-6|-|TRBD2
CASSLVVAGGFQETQYF
TGTGCCAGCAGCTTGGTAGTAGCGGGGGGATTCCAAGAGACCCAGTACTTC
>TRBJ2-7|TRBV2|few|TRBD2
CASSSSGSYEQYF
TGTGCCAGCAGTTCTAGCGGTTCCTACGAGCAGTACTTC
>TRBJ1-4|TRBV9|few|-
CASSTYPGVAEKLFF
TGTGCCAGCAGCACCTACCCCGGGGTGGCTGAAAAACTGTTTTTT
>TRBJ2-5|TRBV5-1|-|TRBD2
CASSKGTSGSWIGETQYF
TGCGCCAGCAGTAAAGGGACTAGCGGGAGTTGGATAGGAGAGACCCAGTACTTC
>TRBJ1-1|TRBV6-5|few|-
CASNNGGVIEAFF
TGTGCCAGCAATAATGGGGGGGTGATTGAAGCTTTCTTT
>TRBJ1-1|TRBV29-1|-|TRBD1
CSVVKRSDRVNTEAFF
TGCAGCGTTGTAAAACGTTCGGACAGGGTGAACACTGAAGCTTTCTTT
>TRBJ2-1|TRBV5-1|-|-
CASSLGSQSSYNEQFF
TGCGCCAGCAGCTTGGGGTCACAGAGCTCCTACAATGAGCAGTTCTTC
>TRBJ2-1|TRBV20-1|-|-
CNGGYNEQFF
TGCAACGGGGGCTACAATGAGCAGTTCTTC
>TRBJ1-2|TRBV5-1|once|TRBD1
CASSSRKLGQGVNFNRGYTF
TGCGCCAGCAGCTCGCGAAAATTAGGACAGGGCGTGAATTTTAACCGTGGCTACACCTTC
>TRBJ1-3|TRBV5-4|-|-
CASSLDRAGNTIYF
TGTGCCAGCAGCTTGGACAGGGCTGGAAACACCATATATTTT
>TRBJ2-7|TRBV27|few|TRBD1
CASSIRGQAVFEQYF
TGTGCCAGCAGTATCCGGGGACAGGCCGTTTTCGAGCAGTACTTC
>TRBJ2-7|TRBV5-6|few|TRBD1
CASSSGTGGYEQYF
TGTGCCAGCAGTTCCGGGACAGGGGGTTACGAGCAGTACTTC
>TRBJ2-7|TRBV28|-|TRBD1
CASSLSVGTGAYEQYF
TGTGCCAGCAGTTTATCTGTTGGGACAGGGGCCTACGAGCAGTACTTC
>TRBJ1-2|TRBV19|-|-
CASRGDPNYGYTF
TGTGCCAGTAGAGGGGATCCTAACTATGGCTACACCTTC
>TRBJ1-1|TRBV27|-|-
CASSFSRGATEAFF
TGTGCCAGCAGTTTCAGTCGGGGGGCCACTGAAGCTTTCTTT
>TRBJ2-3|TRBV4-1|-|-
CASSQATVTDTQYF
TGCGCCAGCAGCCAAGCTACTGTGACAGATACGCAGTATTTT
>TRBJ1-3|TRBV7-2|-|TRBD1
CASSLEGQGTNTIYF
TGTGCCAGCAGCTTAGAGGGACAGGGCACGAACACCATATATTTT
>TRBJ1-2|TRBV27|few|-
CASSQDKNYGYTF
TGTGCCAGCAGCCAGGACAAGAACTATGGCTACACCTTC
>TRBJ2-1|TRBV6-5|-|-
CASSYSGGSRNNEQFF
TGTGCCAGCAGTTACTCGGGGGGTTCCCGTAACAATGAGCAGTTCTTC
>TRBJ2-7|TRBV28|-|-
CASSLGTAYEQYF
TGTGCCAGCAGTTTAGGAACAGCCTACGAGCAGTACTTC
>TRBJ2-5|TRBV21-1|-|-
CASSDRDRGPRETQYF
TGTGCCAGCAGCGACCGGGACAGGGGGCCCCGGGAGACCCAGTACTTC
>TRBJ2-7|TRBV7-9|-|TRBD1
CASSRLGQSYEQYF
TGTGCCAGCAGCCGCTTGGGACAGTCCTACGAGCAGTACTTC
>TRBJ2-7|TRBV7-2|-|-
CASSLGRNAENYEQYF
TGTGCCAGCAGCTTGGGGCGTAACGCGGAAAACTACGAGCAGTACTTC
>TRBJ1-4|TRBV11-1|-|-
CASSLQGVSEKLFF
TGTGCCAGCAGCCTCCAGGGTGTTAGCGAAAAACTGTTTTTT
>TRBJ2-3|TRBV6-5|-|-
CASSSLRAQYF
TGTGCCAGCAGCTCCTTGCGTGCGCAGTATTTT
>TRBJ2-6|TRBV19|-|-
CASTPNTVGANVLTF
TGTGCCAGTACCCCAAATACAGTTGGGGCCAACGTCCTGACTTTC
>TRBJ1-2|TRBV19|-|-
CASRTQGYGYTF
TGTGCCAGTAGAACGCAGGGTTATGGCTACACCTTC
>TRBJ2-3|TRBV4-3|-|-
CASSRKWAGSTDTQYF
TGCGCCAGCAGCCGGAAGTGGGCAGGAAGCACAGATACGCAGTATTTT
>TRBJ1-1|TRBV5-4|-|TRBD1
CASREGDRETGDTEAFF
TGTGCCAGCAGGGAGGGGGACAGGGAGACGGGTGACACTGAAGCTTTCTTT
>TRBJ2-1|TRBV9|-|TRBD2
CASSVGTSGRDEQFF
TGTGCCAGCAGCGTCGGGACTAGCGGGAGGGATGAGCAGTTCTTC
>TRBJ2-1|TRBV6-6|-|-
CASLSGRGSSYNEQFF
TGTGCCAGCCTCTCGGGACGGGGGAGCTCCTACAATGAGCAGTTCTTC
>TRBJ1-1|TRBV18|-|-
CASSPQNMNTEAFF
TGTGCCAGCTCACCCCAGAACATGAACACTGAAGCTTTCTTT
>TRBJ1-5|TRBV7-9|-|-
CASSLPGNNQPQHF
TGTGCCAGCAGCTTACCGGGGAATAATCAGCCCCAGCATTTT
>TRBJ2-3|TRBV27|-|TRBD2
CASSPRIGTSGTSTDTQYF
TGTGCCAGCAGTCCGCGTATCGGGACTAGCGGAACTAGCACAGATACGCAGTATTTT
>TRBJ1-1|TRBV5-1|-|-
CASSWTGSNTEAFF
TGCGCCAGCAGCTGGACGGGATCGAACACTGAAGCTTTCTTT
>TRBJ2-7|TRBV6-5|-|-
CASSHRASYEQYF
TGTGCCAGCAGTCACAGGGCCTCCTACGAGCAGTACTTC
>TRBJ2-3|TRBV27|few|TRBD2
CASSPRLSGGRTDTQYF
TGTGCCAGCAGTCCACGACTAAGCGGGGGGCGCACAGATACGCAGTATTTT
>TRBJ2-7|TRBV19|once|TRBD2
CASSIRTSGRGHEQYF
TGTGCCAGTAGTATACGGACTAGCGGGAGAGGACACGAGCAGTACTTC